These T cell receptor beta chains were read from a single sample in a study of blood T cells in healthy people across ages. TCRdb processed the 5' RACE reads anew with MiXCR; each CDR3 protein has one entry. The table includes about 640,000 distinct CDR3 sequences, around 54% detected once. Sequencing used blood. These receptors were taken from a man aged 55 to 69 in good health. The CDR3 runs from the conserved cysteine through the conserved F or W. D genes are given only for firm matches. Some rows mark clone size as missing; the rest say once, few, many or name a class of expanded clone.

J gene	V gene	clone size	D gene	CDR3 DNA	CDR3 protein
TRBJ2-7	TRBV7-2	-	-	TGTGCCAGCAGCTATGGGGGGGCCGCCGCCTACGAGCAGTACTTC	CASSYGGAAAYEQYF
TRBJ2-4	TRBV10-1	-	-	TGCGCCAGCAGTGACGGAGGGGTAGCCAAAAACATTCAGTACTTC	CASSDGGVAKNIQYF
TRBJ2-7	TRBV25-1	many	TRBD2	TGTGCCAGCAGAGGCGGGGGGGTCTACGAGCAGTACTTC	CASRGGGVYEQYF
TRBJ1-5	TRBV20-1	-	-	TGCAGTGCTAGAGTAGGCAGTAGCAATCAGCCCCAGCATTTT	CSARVGSSNQPQHF
TRBJ1-5	TRBV12-3/TRBV12-4	few	-	TGTGCCAGCAGTACCCGGCAGGGAGGGCAGCCCCAGCATTTT	CASSTRQGGQPQHF
TRBJ2-1	TRBV6-6	-	-	TGTGCCAGCAGTTCCTACAGTGTCTCTGAGCAGTTCTTC	CASSSYSVSEQFF
TRBJ1-1	TRBV3-1	-	TRBD1	TGTGCCAGCAGGGACAGGGGACTCGGGAACACTGAAGCTTTCTTT	CASRDRGLGNTEAFF
TRBJ2-7	TRBV27	-	-	TGTGCCAGCAGTTTATTGGGGCGCGAGCAGTACTTC	CASSLLGREQYF
TRBJ2-3	TRBV7-9	-	TRBD2	TGTGCCAGCAGCTTACAAGCGGGGGACACAGATACGCAGTATTTT	CASSLQAGDTDTQYF
TRBJ2-5	TRBV11-1	-	-	TGTGCCAGCAGACCACAGGGCCGAGAGACCCAGTACTTC	CASRPQGRETQYF
TRBJ2-1	TRBV6-5	-	-	TGTGCCAGCAGGTGGGGTAGATACAATGAGCAGTTCTTC	CASRWGRYNEQFF
TRBJ1-1	TRBV12-3/TRBV12-4	-	-	TGTGCCAGCACCACACTCCGGGGAATCACTGAAGCTTTCTTT	CASTTLRGITEAFF
TRBJ1-2	TRBV18	-	TRBD1	TGTGCCAGCTCACCAACCCGGGACAGGGGCTATGGCTACACCTTC	CASSPTRDRGYGYTF
TRBJ2-3	TRBV7-9	-	TRBD2	TGTGCCAGCAGCTTTGCTAGCGGCCCCACAGATACGCAGTATTTT	CASSFASGPTDTQYF
TRBJ1-4	TRBV9	-	-	TGTGCCAACAGCGTATCGGGGACGACTAATGAAAAACTGTTTTTT	CANSVSGTTNEKLFF
TRBJ2-5	TRBV12-1	once	-	TGTGCCAGCAGTGGACTCGGGCCCTTCCGGGAGACCCAGTACTTC	CASSGLGPFRETQYF
TRBJ1-1	TRBV19	-	TRBD1	TGTGCCAGTAGTGGCACAGGGGGGATGAACACTGAAGCTTTCTTT	CASSGTGGMNTEAFF
TRBJ2-4	TRBV20-1	-	TRBD1	TGCAGTGCAAACCTACAGGGGCTTCAGTACTTC	CSANLQGLQYF
TRBJ1-2	TRBV7-9	-	-	TGTGCCAGCAGCCTAGGGGCCCTTCGCGGCTACACCTTC	CASSLGALRGYTF
TRBJ2-3	TRBV3-1	-	TRBD2	TGTGCCAGCAGCCAAGATCTGGCGGGGGGAAGAGATACGCAGTATTTT	CASSQDLAGGRDTQYF
TRBJ1-6	TRBV7-9	few	-	TGTGCCAGCAGCTTAGGCCACCCAGATAATTCACCCCTCCACTTT	CASSLGHPDNSPLHF
TRBJ1-6	TRBV4-1	-	-	TGCGCCAGCAGCCTCCAACCGGGACGGTATAATTCACCCCTCCACTTT	CASSLQPGRYNSPLHF
TRBJ1-3	TRBV20-1	-	TRBD1	TGCAGTGCTAGTATTCAGGGGGCAAACACCATATATTTT	CSASIQGANTIYF
TRBJ2-7	TRBV7-2	-	-	TGTGCCAGCGGGTCACAAGACTACGAGCAGTACTTC	CASGSQDYEQYF
TRBJ1-4	TRBV4-1	many	-	TGCGCCAGCAGCCAACCACTCCCCCGATGGGAACTTAATGAAAAACTGTTTTTT	CASSQPLPRWELNEKLFF
TRBJ2-2	TRBV20-1	few	-	TGCAGTGCTAGAGATCCCAGGGGGGCGAACACCGGGGAGCTGTTTTTT	CSARDPRGANTGELFF
TRBJ1-2	TRBV4-2	-	-	TGTGCCAGCAGCCAAGATCGGACGGCTAACTATGGCTACACCTTC	CASSQDRTANYGYTF
TRBJ2-5	TRBV6-5	-	TRBD1	TGTGCCAGCAGTTACGGTCCCGACAGGGGAGAGACCCAGTACTTC	CASSYGPDRGETQYF
TRBJ2-7	TRBV9	-	TRBD1	TGTGCCAGCAGCGTAGGAACAGGGGGCTCCTACGAGCAGTACTTC	CASSVGTGGSYEQYF
TRBJ2-1	TRBV6-2/TRBV6-3	-	TRBD2	TGTGCCAGCAGTTTACTGGCTAGCGGGGGCGTCGATGAGCAGTTCTTC	CASSLLASGGVDEQFF
TRBJ2-7	TRBV20-1	-	-	TGCAGTGCTAGTGGACAGACTAACGAGCAGTACTTC	CSASGQTNEQYF
TRBJ2-7	TRBV29-1	-	-	TGCAGCGCAACCTCGGGCATCTACGAGCAGTACTTC	CSATSGIYEQYF
TRBJ2-3	TRBV29-1	-	-	TGCAGCGTAGCACCGGGGCTTAGTACAGATACGCAGTATTTT	CSVAPGLSTDTQYF
TRBJ2-5	TRBV5-1	-	TRBD2	TGCGCCAGCAGCTTGACTAGCGGGGTAAATCAGGGGACCCAGTACTTC	CASSLTSGVNQGTQYF
TRBJ2-1	TRBV6-6	-	-	TGTGCCAGCCAAGGGCGCGGGGGCGCTCACAATGAGCAGTTCTTC	CASQGRGGAHNEQFF
TRBJ2-4	TRBV5-6	-	TRBD2	TGTGCCAGCAGCCTTGGACTAGCGGGGCTATACGAGCGGTACTTC	CASSLGLAGLYERYF
TRBJ2-1	TRBV10-3	-	TRBD1	TGTGCCATCAGCGCCGGGACAGGGGTGAATGAGCAGTTCTTC	CAISAGTGVNEQFF
TRBJ2-4	TRBV6-5	few	TRBD2	TGTGCCAGCAGTTACTGGGGAGGGGCGTCCAAAAACATTCAGTACTTC	CASSYWGGASKNIQYF
TRBJ1-2	TRBV4-1	-	-	TGCGCCAGCAGCCAAGATCTTAGCTATGGCTACACCTTC	CASSQDLSYGYTF
TRBJ2-3	TRBV29-1	-	TRBD2	TGCAGCGTTGTAGGACTAGCCCTCACAGATACGCAGTATTTT	CSVVGLALTDTQYF
TRBJ2-7	TRBV4-1	-	-	TGCGCCAGCAGCCAAGGGACAGCGGGATTCGAGCAGTACTTC	CASSQGTAGFEQYF
TRBJ2-5	TRBV28	-	-	TGTGCCAGCAGGACTAACAAAGAGACCCAGTACTTC	CASRTNKETQYF
TRBJ2-7	TRBV10-3	-	-	TGTGCCATCAGTGACAGGGCCTACGAGCAGTACTTC	CAISDRAYEQYF
TRBJ2-7	TRBV6-2/TRBV6-3	once	TRBD2	TGTGCCAGCAGTTACTCCTTTACCGGCGGGGGGGCGAGAAACGAGCAGTACTTC	CASSYSFTGGGARNEQYF
TRBJ2-5	TRBV12-3/TRBV12-4	few	TRBD1	TGTGCCAGCAGCCGACAGGGAAGGCAGACCCAGTACTTC	CASSRQGRQTQYF
TRBJ2-5	TRBV3-1	few	-	TGTGCCAGCAGCCAAGGTGGGGGGACCCAGTACTTC	CASSQGGGTQYF
TRBJ2-5	TRBV20-1	few	-	TGCAGTGCTAGAGACGACTACCCTTTCGAGACCCAGTACTTC	CSARDDYPFETQYF
TRBJ2-1	TRBV5-1	-	-	TGCGCCAGCAGCTTGGAAAGAACCGTCCACAATGAGCAGTTCTTC	CASSLERTVHNEQFF
TRBJ2-1	TRBV11-2	-	-	TGTGCCAGCAGCTCCGGCCAGTCGTCAGGCTCCTACAATGAGCAGTTCTTC	CASSSGQSSGSYNEQFF
TRBJ2-5	TRBV25-1	-	-	TGTGCCAGCAGTGGCGTGTTGGGCGCTTCCCAAGAGACCCAGTACTTC	CASSGVLGASQETQYF
TRBJ2-1	TRBV7-9	-	-	TGTGCCAGCAGCGTACTAGTTGGGCAAGGCAATGAGCAGTTCTTC	CASSVLVGQGNEQFF
TRBJ2-3	TRBV6-5	-	-	TGTGCCAGCAGAGACGACGTAGTGAATACGCAGTATTTT	CASRDDVVNTQYF
TRBJ2-7	TRBV28	-	-	TGTGCCAGTACTTGGGGCTTAGATGAGCAGTACTTC	CASTWGLDEQYF
TRBJ2-2	TRBV20-1	-	-	TGCAGTGCTAGAGATTCCCGGACAGCTGACACCGGGAAGCTGTTTTTT	CSARDSRTADTGKLFF
TRBJ2-7	TRBV7-2	-	TRBD2	TGTGCCAGCAGCTTAGAACTAGCGGGGCCCTACGAGCAGTACTTC	CASSLELAGPYEQYF
TRBJ2-3	TRBV5-1	-	-	TGCGCCAGCAGCCCTAAGACTGGTCCAGATAGGCAGTATTTT	CASSPKTGPDRQYF
TRBJ2-1	TRBV29-1	many	-	TGCAGCGTTGCAGGCCCCCGCCTAGGTGAGCAGTTCTTC	CSVAGPRLGEQFF